The clone carrying this T cell receptor beta chain was counted many times. Its cognate antigen is unknown. This CDR3 region has 13 residues. Between the trimmed V and J ends, which lost 4 bases and 2 bases, there was a span of 8 bases. Germline V lookup: CDR1 MNHEY, CDR2 SVGEGT. Ophthalmopathy in the patients scored at least 3 on Clinical Activity Score and at least 4 on NOSPECS grade, lasting under 3 months. Uncontrolled infection, other autoimmune disease, pregnancy or lactation barred patients from enrollment. PBMCs stemmed from 10 ml fresh peripheral blood. This sample was taken from a study of T cells in Graves' hyperthyroidism and ophthalmopathy. Findings and caveats of the study: Separating ophthalmopathy from stable hyperthyroidism was achieved by a 13 V-J model.

TCR beta CDR3 regions were amplified from RNA. When the TCR CDR3 underwent first-round RT-PCR, the HTBI primer set was used. One entry per CDR3 protein results from TCRdb running MiXCR on the multiplex PCR reads. The sample includes around 350,000 distinct CDR3 sequences, more than 12% of them seen just once. Sequencing input: blood. The sequence came from a woman aged 30 to 39 with Graves' ophthalmopathy. The chain couples TRBV6-2 or TRBV6-3 to TRBJ1-1; D uncertain. The CDR3 here is CASSSYKNTEAFF. The CDR3 DNA is TGTGCCAGCAGTTCCTATAAAAACACTGAAGCTTTCTTT.